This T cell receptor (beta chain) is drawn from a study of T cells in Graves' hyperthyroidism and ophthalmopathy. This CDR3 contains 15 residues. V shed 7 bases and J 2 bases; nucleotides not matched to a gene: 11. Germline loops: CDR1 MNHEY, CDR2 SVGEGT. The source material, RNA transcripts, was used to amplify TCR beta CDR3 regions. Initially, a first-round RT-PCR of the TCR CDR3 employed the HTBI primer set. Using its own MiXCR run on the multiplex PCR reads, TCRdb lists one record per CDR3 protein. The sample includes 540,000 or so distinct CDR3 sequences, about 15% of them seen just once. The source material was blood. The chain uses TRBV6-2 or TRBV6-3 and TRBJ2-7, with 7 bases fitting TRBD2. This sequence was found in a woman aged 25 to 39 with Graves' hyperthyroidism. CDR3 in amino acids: CASTAPGGPPYEQYF. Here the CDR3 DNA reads TGTGCCAGCACCGCACCGGGAGGCCCCCCCTACGAGCAGTACTTC.